This entry concerns a single TCR beta chain. Its antigen is undetermined. Researchers made TCR beta libraries by using iRepertoire HTBI primers and running Arm-PCR on CDR3 regions. TCRdb processed the multiplex PCR reads anew with MiXCR; each CDR3 protein has one entry. The table includes approximately 400,000 distinct CDR3 sequences, more than 12% detected once. Looked up from germline, CDR1 is MGHRA and CDR2 is YSYEKL. Trimming removed 0 bases from V and 4 bases from J; junction bases left unmatched: 10. The CDR3 has 18 amino acids. This sample was taken from a study of regulatory T cells in long-lasting Graves disease. The time point here: newly diagnosed GD, antithyroid drugs for less than 3 months. The TCR library used RNA extracted from PBMCs. General observations from the study: Persistent disease exhibited a predilection for TRBV28, TRBJ1-2 and TRBJ2-5.

The same sample was also studied in work on T cells in Graves' hyperthyroidism and ophthalmopathy.

The TCR sequence derives from a woman aged 25-40 years with Graves disease. The sample in question was peripheral blood mononuclear cells (PBMCs), obtained at new diagnosis, from a patient treated with antithyroid drugs. The chain links TRBV4-1 to TRBJ2-1; 9 positions match TRBD2. The CDR3 is CASSQDNGGRATYNEQFF. DNA for the CDR3: TGCGCCAGCAGCCAAGATAACGGCGGGAGGGCCACATACAATGAGCAGTTCTTC.